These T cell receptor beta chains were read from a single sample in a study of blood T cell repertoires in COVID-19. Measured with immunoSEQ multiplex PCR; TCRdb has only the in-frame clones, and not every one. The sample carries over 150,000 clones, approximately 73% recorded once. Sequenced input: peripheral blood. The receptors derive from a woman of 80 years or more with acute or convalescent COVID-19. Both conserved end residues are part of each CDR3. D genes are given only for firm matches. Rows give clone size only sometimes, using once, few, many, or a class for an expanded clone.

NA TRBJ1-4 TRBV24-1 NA CATSDLEGRLFF TGTGCCACCAGTGATTTGGAGGGCCGGCTGTTTTTT
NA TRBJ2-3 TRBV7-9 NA CASTAGVGSTDTQYF TGTGCCAGCACCGCCGGGGTAGGAAGCACAGATACGCAGTATTTT
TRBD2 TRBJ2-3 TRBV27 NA CASSFGSGGGRDTQYF TGTGCCAGCAGTTTCGGAAGCGGGGGTGGGAGAGATACGCAGTATTTT
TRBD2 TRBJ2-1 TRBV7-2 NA CASSLGGLAYSYNEQFF TGTGCCAGCAGCTTAGGAGGACTAGCGTACTCCTACAATGAGCAGTTCTTC
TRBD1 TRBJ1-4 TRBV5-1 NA CASSYQGAWEEKLFF TGCGCCAGCAGCTACCAGGGGGCGTGGGAAGAAAAACTGTTTTTT
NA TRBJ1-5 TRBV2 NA CAQGVAGNQPQHF TGTGCCCAAGGCGTAGCAGGCAATCAGCCCCAGCATTTT
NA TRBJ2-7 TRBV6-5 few CASSYYAQPYEQYF TGTGCCAGCAGTTACTACGCACAGCCGTACGAGCAGTACTTC
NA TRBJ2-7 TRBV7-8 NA CASSLVAGSYEQYF TGTGCCAGCAGCTTAGTGGCAGGATCCTACGAGCAGTACTTC
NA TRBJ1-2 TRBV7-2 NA CASSPLMDTNYGYTF TGTGCCAGCAGCCCTTTGATGGACACTAACTATGGCTACACCTTC
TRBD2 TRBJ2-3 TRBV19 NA CASSTKGAGVDTQYF TGTGCCAGTAGTACCAAAGGAGCGGGGGTAGATACGCAGTATTTT
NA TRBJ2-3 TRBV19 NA CASKRQPTSTDTQYF TGTGCCAGTAAGAGACAGCCAACTAGCACAGATACGCAGTATTTT
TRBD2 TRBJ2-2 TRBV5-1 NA CASSPSGTTGELFF TGCGCCAGCAGCCCTAGCGGGACCACCGGGGAGCTGTTTTTT
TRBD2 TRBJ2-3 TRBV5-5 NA CASSLSGVQGTQYF TGTGCCAGCAGCTTGAGCGGGGTACAAGGTACGCAGTATTTT
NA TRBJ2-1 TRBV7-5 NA CARSLAELAAKDNEQFF TGTGCCAGAAGCTTGGCCGAACTAGCGGCAAAAGACAATGAGCAGTTCTTC
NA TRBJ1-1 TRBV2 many CASSMGSGISEAFF TGTGCCAGCAGCATGGGTAGCGGAATCTCTGAAGCTTTCTTT
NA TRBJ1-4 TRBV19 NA CASSMAGPHEKLFF TGTGCCAGTAGTATGGCAGGGCCCCACGAAAAACTGTTTTTT
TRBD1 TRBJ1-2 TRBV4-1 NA CASSHPDRGNYGYTF TGCGCCAGCAGCCACCCCGACAGGGGTAACTATGGCTACACCTTC
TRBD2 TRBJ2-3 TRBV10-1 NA CASSEVLAGADTQYF TGCGCCAGCAGTGAAGTGCTAGCGGGAGCAGATACGCAGTATTTT
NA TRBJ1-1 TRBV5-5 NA CASSLSPGETEAFF TGTGCCAGCAGCTTGTCCCCAGGGGAGACTGAAGCTTTCTTT
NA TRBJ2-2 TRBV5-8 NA CASSLAISGLVGELFF TGTGCCAGCAGCTTGGCGATATCCGGACTTGTCGGGGAGCTGTTTTTT
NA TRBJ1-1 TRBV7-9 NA CASSLEGSNTEAFF TGTGCCAGCAGCTTAGAGGGGTCGAACACTGAAGCTTTCTTT
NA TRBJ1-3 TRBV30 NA CAWKRSGNTIYF TGTGCCTGGAAGCGCTCTGGAAACACCATATATTTT
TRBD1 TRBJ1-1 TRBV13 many CASRHRGSGTEAFF TGTGCCAGCAGACACAGGGGGTCTGGGACTGAAGCTTTCTTT
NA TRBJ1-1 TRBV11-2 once CASSLSGAPQFF TGTGCCAGCAGCTTATCTGGGGCCCCCCAGTTCTTT
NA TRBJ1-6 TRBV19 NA CASSYRTYNSPLHF TGTGCCAGTAGTTACAGGACCTATAATTCACCCCTCCACTTT
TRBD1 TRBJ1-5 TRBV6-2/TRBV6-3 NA CASRPTGGNQPQHF TGTGCCAGCAGACCTACAGGGGGCAATCAGCCCCAGCATTTT
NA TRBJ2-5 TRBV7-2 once CASSTEGGRETQYF TGTGCCAGCAGCACCGAGGGGGGGCGGGAGACCCAGTACTTC
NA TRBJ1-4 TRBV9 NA CASSTLPGGEKLFF TGTGCCAGCAGCACCTTACCGGGAGGGGAAAAACTGTTTTTT
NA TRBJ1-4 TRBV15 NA CATSRDLGPNEKLFF TGTGCCACCAGCAGAGATCTTGGGCCTAATGAAAAACTGTTTTTT
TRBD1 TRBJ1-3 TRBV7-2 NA CASSSIGQGAGNTIYF TGTGCCAGCAGCTCAATCGGACAGGGAGCAGGAAACACCATATATTTT
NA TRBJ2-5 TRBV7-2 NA CASSLLAGTQYF TGTGCCAGCAGCTTATTGGCGGGGACCCAGTACTTC
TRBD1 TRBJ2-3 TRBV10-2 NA CATTDRGETTDTQYF TGCGCCACAACGGACAGGGGCGAAACCACAGATACGCAGTATTTT
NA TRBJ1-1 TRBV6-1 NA CASSETGMRTGEAFF TGTGCCAGCAGTGAAACAGGGATGAGAACAGGTGAAGCTTTCTTT
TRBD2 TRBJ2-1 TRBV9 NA CASSVAGTSGRASRDNEQFF TGTGCCAGCAGCGTAGCAGGGACTAGCGGGAGGGCCAGTAGAGACAATGAGCAGTTCTTC
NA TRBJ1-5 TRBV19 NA CASTSVRTDYSNQPQHF TGTGCCAGTACCTCGGTAAGGACAGATTATAGCAATCAGCCCCAGCATTTT
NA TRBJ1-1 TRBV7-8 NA CASSFGPSSTEAFF TGTGCCAGCAGCTTTGGCCCCTCGTCCACTGAAGCTTTCTTT
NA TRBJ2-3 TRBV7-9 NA CASSLETPDTQYF TGTGCCAGCAGCTTAGAGACACCAGATACGCAGTATTTT
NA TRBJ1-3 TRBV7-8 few CASSLGENTIYF TGTGCCAGCAGCTTAGGCGAAAACACCATATATTTT
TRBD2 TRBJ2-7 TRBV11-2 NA CASSLGTFGLADSYEQYF TGTGCCAGCAGCTTAGGAACTTTCGGACTAGCGGACTCCTACGAGCAGTACTTC
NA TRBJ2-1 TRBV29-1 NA CSVGVSSYNEQFF TGCAGCGTAGGAGTGAGCTCCTACAATGAGCAGTTCTTC
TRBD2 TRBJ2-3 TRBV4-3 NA CASSQGTSAGGRFPDTQYF TGCGCCAGCAGCCAAGGAACTTCAGCGGGGGGCCGGTTCCCAGATACGCAGTATTTT
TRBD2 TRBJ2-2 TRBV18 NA CASSPRRGTTGELFF TGTGCCAGCTCACCGCGGCGGGGGACCACCGGGGAGCTGTTTTTT
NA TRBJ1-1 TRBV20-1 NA CSASIAGMNTEAFF TGCAGTGCTAGTATAGCAGGGATGAACACTGAAGCTTTCTTT
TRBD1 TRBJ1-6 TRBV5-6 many CASSLAGGTGNSPLHF TGTGCCAGCAGCTTGGCCGGCGGGACAGGGAATTCACCCCTCCACTTT
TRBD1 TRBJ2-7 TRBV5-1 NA CASSLIGQGGYEQYF TGCGCCAGCAGCTTGATCGGACAGGGGGGATACGAGCAGTACTTC
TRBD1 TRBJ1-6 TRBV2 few CASTPDREGSPLHF TGTGCCAGCACCCCGGACAGGGAGGGTTCACCCCTCCACTTT
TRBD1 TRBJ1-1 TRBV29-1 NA CSVEGTGNTEAFF TGCAGCGTTGAAGGGACAGGGAACACTGAAGCTTTCTTT
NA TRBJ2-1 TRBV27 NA CASSNRVGEQFF TGTGCCAGCAGTAACAGGGTTGGTGAGCAGTTCTTC
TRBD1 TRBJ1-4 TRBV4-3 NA CASSQGQGGEKLFF TGCGCCAGCAGCCAAGGACAGGGCGGCGAAAAACTGTTTTTT
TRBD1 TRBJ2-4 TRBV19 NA CASSVGQGDIQYF TGTGCCAGTAGTGTGGGACAGGGGGACATTCAGTACTTC
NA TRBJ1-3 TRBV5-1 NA CASSPQGGNTIYF TGCGCCAGCAGCCCTCAGGGTGGAAACACCATATATTTT
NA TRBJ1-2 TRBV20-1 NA CSANREYGYTF TGCAGTGCTAACAGGGAATATGGCTACACCTTC
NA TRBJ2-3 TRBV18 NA CASSQNQEGTDTQYF TGTGCCAGCTCACAAAATCAGGAGGGCACAGATACGCAGTATTTT